This T cell receptor (beta chain) was sequenced in a study of blood T cells in healthy people across ages. Alongside a J-beta primer mix, a sample-barcoded 5' primer served in a second PCR lasting roughly 6 to 11 cycles. A template-switch adaptor containing 12 random nucleotides labeled each cDNA molecule. One entry per CDR3 protein results from TCRdb running MiXCR on the 5' RACE reads. The sample comprises 730,000 or so distinct CDR3 sequences, roughly 47% of which are singletons, and about 20% rests with the top ten. Details on this clonotype: The antigen remains undetermined.

V shed 3 bases and J shed 7 bases, with 13 bases lying between them. The CDR3 covers 13 residues. CDR1 is SGHRS and CDR2 is YFSETQ in the germline V gene. Study results and caveats: Estimates of total diversity, which came from one million sequenced T cells, were considered to be underestimates.

The rearrangement uses TRBV5-1 and TRBJ1-2, with D possibly TRBD1 on 6 matching bases. Material: blood. The source of this sequence is a woman aged 60 to 75 in good health. The CDR3 sequence: CASSYEQGAGYTF. Written as DNA, the CDR3 is TGCGCCAGCAGCTATGAACAGGGTGCTGGCTACACCTTC.